This T cell receptor beta chain was identified during a study of T cell changes during pregnancy in multiple sclerosis (dated by TCRdb to the late 2010s). About the full investigation: In women with multiple sclerosis, the researchers looked at how the T cell repertoire shifted as pregnancy progressed.

Details on this clone: Its antigen remains unidentified. Within one base of it there is no much larger clone, and no base qualities were kept.

Including cysteine and phenylalanine, the CDR3 has 17 amino acids. The entry retains the CDR3 DNA only, 51 bases that are in frame from base 1. For CDR1 and CDR2, the germline V gene lists SGHNT and YENEEA. V and J are truncated by 4 bases and 1 base respectively, leaving an intervening sequence of 19 bases. The library was produced with the immunoSEQ multiplex PCR assay. TCRdb carries this immuneACCESS record with in-frame sequences only. Its versions omit some clonotypes, under half of them owing to an unresolved V gene in the studies checked, with the rest unexplained. In this sample the table shows roughly 18,000 clones, 85% to 90% of which occur a single time. The ten largest clones capture approximately 1.3% of the sample.

The sample consisted of CD4+ T cells from peripheral blood mononuclear cells, taken in the first trimester of pregnancy. The chain is encoded by TRBV11-3 joined to TRBJ1-2; TRBD1 is possibly the D segment (5 matching bases). This TCR came from a female donor in good health, enrolled as a control in a pregnancy study. The nucleotide sequence reads as follows: TGTGCCAGCAGCTCCTCGAACCGACAGCGTATTAACTATGGCTACACCTTC. It codes for CASSSSNRQRINYGYTF.